Shown below are 6 T cell receptor beta chains from a single sample sequenced in a study of tumor-infiltrating lymphocytes in localized non-small cell lung cancer. Libraries were prepared by immunoSEQ multiplex PCR; TCRdb keeps only in-frame clonotypes and omits some of them. Of about 8,700 clones listed, approximately 82% are singletons. What was sequenced was uninvolved lung tissue not adjacent to the tumor. These receptors were obtained from a human donor with non-small cell lung cancer.

The chain couples TRBV15 to TRBJ1-6, with a possible D match to TRBD1 (6 bases). This CDR3 region has 17 residues. Trimming took off 4 bases at V and 2 bases at J, with 15 bases between the two ends. CDR1 and CDR2 (germline): LNHNV, YYDKDF (reference sequence). Here the CDR3 reads CATSKLKQGPYNSPLHF. CDR3 DNA: TGTGCCACCAGCAAGTTAAAACAGGGACCCTATAATTCACCCCTCCACTTT. The full variable domain, its missing parts supplied by reference TRBV15 and TRBJ1-6, is DAMVIQNPRYQVTQFGKPVTLSCSQTLNHNVMYWYQQKSSQAPKLLFHYYDKDFNNEADTPDNFQSRRPNTSFCFLDIRSPGLGDTAMYLCATSKLKQGPYNSPLHFGNGTRLTVT.

The gene calls are TRBV25-1 and TRBJ1-2, with D possibly being TRBD1 (5 bases). Trimming stripped 5 bases from V and 8 bases from J, with 18 bases between. The CDR3 runs to 14 residues. Germline V gene lookup returns CDR1 MGHDK and CDR2 SYGVNS. In nucleotides, the CDR3 is TGTGCCAGCAGTACTCCAGGGAGGACGGACGGCTACACCTTC. As protein: CASSTPGRTDGYTF.

The chain uses TRBV6-5 and TRBJ2-7, with TRBD2 matching over 8 bases. Germline assignment: CDR1 MNHEY and CDR2 SVGAGI. The V gene end was trimmed by 4 bases and the J gene end by 5 bases; junction bases not matched to a gene: 4. The length of the CDR3 is 13 residues. CDR3 loop: CASSSVRGDEQYF. CDR3 sequence (DNA): TGTGCCAGCAGTTCAGTGCGGGGGGACGAGCAGTACTTC.

The chain uses TRBV7-2 and TRBJ2-7; D is undetermined. The CDR3 length is 11 residues. Per germline, CDR1 SGHTA and CDR2 FQGNSA. V was clipped by 5 bases and J by 5 bases, with 7 bases between them. The CDR3 loop reads CASSPRNEQYF. The CDR3 DNA is TGTGCCAGCAGCCCTAGAAACGAGCAGTACTTC.

The chain has TRBV9 and TRBJ2-5; D is ambiguous. From germline, CDR1 is SGDLS and CDR2 YYNGEE. The length of the CDR3 is 15 residues. Trimming took 1 base from V and 2 from J, leaving 12 bases between them. Here the CDR3 DNA reads TGTGCCAGCAGCGTACTCGGTACAGTGCAAGAGACCCAGTACTTC. It specifies CASSVLGTVQETQYF.

The chain carries TRBV28 and TRBJ2-7; possible D gene TRBD1, 5 bases. Germline assignment: CDR1 MDHEN and CDR2 SYDVKM. V lost 4 bases, J lost 0 bases, and 22 bases lay in between. This CDR3 has 18 amino acids. The CDR3: CASSSQVPDATVSYEQYF. The DNA for the CDR3 is TGTGCCAGCAGTTCCCAGGTACCCGACGCGACAGTCTCCTACGAGCAGTACTTC. Full variable domain (remainder filled in from reference TRBV28 and TRBJ2-7): DVKVTQSSRYLVKRTGEKVFLECVQDMDHENMFWYRQDPGLGLRLIYFSYDVKMKEKGDIPEGYSVSREKKERFSLILESASTNQTSMYLCASSSQVPDATVSYEQYFGPGTRLTVT.